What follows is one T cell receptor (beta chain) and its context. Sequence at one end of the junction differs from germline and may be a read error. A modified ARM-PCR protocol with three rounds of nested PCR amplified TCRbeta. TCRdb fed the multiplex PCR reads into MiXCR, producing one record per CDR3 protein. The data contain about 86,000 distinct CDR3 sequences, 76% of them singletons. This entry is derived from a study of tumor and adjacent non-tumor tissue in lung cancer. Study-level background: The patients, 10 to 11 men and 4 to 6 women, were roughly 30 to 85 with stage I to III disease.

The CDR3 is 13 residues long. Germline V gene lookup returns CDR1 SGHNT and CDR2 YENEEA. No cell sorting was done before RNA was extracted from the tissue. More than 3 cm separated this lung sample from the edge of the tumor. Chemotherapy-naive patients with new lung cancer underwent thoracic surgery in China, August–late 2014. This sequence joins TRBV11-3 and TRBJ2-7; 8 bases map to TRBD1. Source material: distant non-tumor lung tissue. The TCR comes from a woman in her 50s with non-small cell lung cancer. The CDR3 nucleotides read TGTGCCAGCAGCTCGGGACAGGATAACGAGCAGTATTTC. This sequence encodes CASSSGQDNEQYF.